The 19 T cell receptor beta chains below all came from one sample that was sequenced in a study of T cell responses to AZD1222 COVID-19 vaccine. Profiled with immunoSEQ multiplex PCR; TCRdb holds only in-frame clones, not every one. The data show roughly 120,000 clones, approximately 84% seen once. Sequencing used peripheral blood, obtained on day 0 of AZD1222 vaccination. The receptors derive from an adult in good health.

This chain joins TRBV20-1 and TRBJ1-6, with a possible D match to TRBD1 (5 bases). This CDR3 comprises 15 residues. V was trimmed by 3 bases and J by 7 bases, leaving 16 bases between them. Germline V lookup: CDR1 DFQATT, CDR2 SNEGSKA (reference sequence). CDR3 residues: CSASPQVLINSPLHF. DNA of the CDR3: TGCAGTGCTAGTCCACAGGTCTTGATCAATTCACCCCTCCACTTT.

This clone was seen only a few times. The V call is TRBV5-1, the J call TRBJ1-2; TRBD1 might be the D (5 bases). Germline CDR1 is SGHRS and CDR2 is YFSETQ. Trimming took off 0 bases at V and 8 bases at J, with 17 bases between the two ends. CDR3 length: 15 residues. The CDR3 DNA follows: TGCGCCAGCAGCTTGGCGAGGCCGGACACTGTGGGCTACACCTTC. This codes for CASSLARPDTVGYTF. Complete variable domain (other parts from reference TRBV5-1 and TRBJ1-2): KAGVTQTPRYLIKTRGQQVTLSCSPISGHRSVSWYQQTPGQGLQFLFEYFSETQRNKGNFPGRFSGRQFSNSRSEMNVSTLELGDSALYLCASSLARPDTVGYTFGSGTRLTVV.

The chain carries TRBV20-1 and TRBJ1-4; a possible D gene is TRBD1 (6 bases). The CDR3 is made up of 11 amino acids. Germline assignment: CDR1 DFQATT and CDR2 SNEGSKA (reference sequence). Trimming removed 7 bases at V and 5 bases at J, with 8 bases between. The CDR3 nucleotides are TGCAGTGGTCAGGGGAATGAAAAACTGTTTTTT. It yields the protein CSGQGNEKLFF.

V is TRBV14 and J is TRBJ2-5; D perhaps matches TRBD1 (6 bases). Trimming shortened V by 2 bases and J by 0 bases, and 7 bases separated the two germline ends. The germline V gene has CDR1 SGHDN and CDR2 FVKESK. This CDR3 has 14 residues. CDR3 bases: TGTGCCAGCAGCCAAACAGGGTACCAAGAGACCCAGTACTTC. Amino acids: CASSQTGYQETQYF.

The rearrangement uses TRBV6-6 and TRBJ1-2; D uncertain. CDR3 length equals 13 residues. V dropped 2 bases and J dropped 2 bases, with 6 bases sitting between them. Germline CDR1 reads MNHNY; CDR2 reads SVGAGI (reference sequence). The CDR3 protein is CASSYGQNYGYTF. CDR3 DNA sequence: TGTGCCAGCAGTTACGGGCAGAACTATGGCTACACCTTC.

In nucleotides, the CDR3 is TGTGCCACCAGTCCCCGCCGCCCGAACACCGGGGAGCTGTTTTTT. This gives the protein CATSPRRPNTGELFF. J is TRBJ2-2 and V is TRBV24-1, with D unresolved. V was cut by 6 bases and J by 0 bases, with 10 bases left in between. Germline CDR1 KGHDR, CDR2 SFDVKD. The CDR3 sequence is 15 residues long.

The table lists this clone with a count of one. J is TRBJ1-1 and V is TRBV5-1; 7 bases are a match to TRBD1. J gave up 4 bases and V 5 bases, and 5 bases lay outside the gene matches. Germline assignment: CDR1 SGHRS and CDR2 YFSETQ. This CDR3 spans 13 amino acids. The CDR3 here is CASSRTGATEAFF. The CDR3 DNA follows: TGCGCCAGCAGTCGTACAGGGGCCACTGAAGCTTTCTTT.

The chain couples TRBV28 to TRBJ1-4; D is possibly TRBD1 (6 bases). The CDR3 has 13 amino acids. Germline values: CDR1 MDHEN, CDR2 SYDVKM. Trimming pared 6 bases from V and 3 bases from J, leaving 8 bases between. The DNA for the CDR3 is TGTGCCAGCAGGGAGGGGGCTAATGAAAAACTGTTTTTT. Protein sequence: CASREGANEKLFF.

The CDR3 protein is CASTEVWTGELFF. Written as DNA, the CDR3 is TGTGCCAGCACCGAGGTGTGGACCGGGGAGCTGTTTTTT. This chain joins TRBV11-1 and TRBJ2-2; D not certain. V was trimmed by 7 bases and J by 5 bases, leaving 11 bases between them. CDR3 length equals 13 residues. CDR1 is SGHAT, CDR2 FQDESV, per germline (reference sequence).

V is TRBV5-4 and J is TRBJ1-1; TRBD1 might be the D (5 bases). CDR1 SGHNT and CDR2 YYREEE come from the germline V gene (reference sequence). V shed 2 bases and J shed 0 bases, with 11 bases lying between them. This CDR3 has 15 amino acids. The CDR3 reads CASSFADRMNTEAFF. The DNA of the CDR3 is TGTGCCAGCAGCTTCGCCGACAGAATGAACACTGAAGCTTTCTTT.

This clone was seen only a few times. This chain links TRBV30 with TRBJ1-4, with unresolved D. This CDR3 spans 11 amino acids. The V gene lost 2 bases and the J gene lost 5 bases, with 3 bases spanning the gap. Germline-derived CDR1 and CDR2 are GTSNPN and SVGIG (reference sequence). CDR3 protein: CAWSQNEKLFF. The CDR3 nucleotides are TGTGCCTGGAGTCAGAATGAAAAACTGTTTTTT.

This sequence joins TRBV18 and TRBJ1-6; TRBD1 aligns across 7 bases. With V trimmed by 3 bases and J by 6 bases, 2 bases remained unmatched. CDR1 KGHSH and CDR2 LQKENI come from the germline V gene. CDR3 length: 14 amino acids. For the CDR3, the DNA is TGTGCCAGCTCACCTACAGGGGTTAATTCACCCCTCCACTTT. Translation: CASSPTGVNSPLHF.

The rearrangement links TRBV28 to TRBJ2-1; 7 nucleotides line up with TRBD1. V trimming: 3 bases; J trimming: 1 base; junction bases outside the gene matches: 3. The CDR3 length is 15 residues. CDR1 is MDHEN and CDR2 is SYDVKM in the germline V gene. CDR3 bases: TGTGCCAGCAGTTTCCCAGGGGGTTCCTACAATGAGCAGTTCTTC. Protein product: CASSFPGGSYNEQFF.

V is TRBV30 and J is TRBJ1-1; D is possibly TRBD1 (6 bases). Trimming pared 5 bases from V and 6 bases from J, leaving 13 bases between. CDR3 length equals 12 residues. Germline V gene sequence: CDR1 GTSNPN, CDR2 SVGIG (reference sequence). The CDR3: CAWARGGAEAFF. CDR3 sequence (DNA): TGTGCCTGGGCCAGGGGAGGGGCTGAAGCTTTCTTT. Based on the CDR3 plus reference TRBV30 and TRBJ1-1, the full variable domain is SQTIHQWPATLVQPVGSPLSLECTVEGTSNPNLYWYRQAAGRGLQLLFYSVGIGQISSEVPQNLSASRPQDRQFILSSKKLLLSDSGFYLCAWARGGAEAFFGQGTRLTVV.

The gene calls are TRBV28 and TRBJ1-1; weak D call: TRBD1 (5 bases). Trimming cost V 4 bases and J 1 base, with 13 bases left between them. CDR3 size: 15 residues. Germline V gene sequence: CDR1 MDHEN, CDR2 SYDVKM. CDR3 DNA sequence: TGTGCCAGCAGTTCCTCCGGTGGGGGGAACACTGAAGCTTTCTTT. Translated: CASSSSGGGNTEAFF.

This chain joins TRBV4-1 and TRBJ2-5; 7 bases align to TRBD2. Trimming took 0 bases from V and 1 from J; bases not matched to a gene: 8. The CDR3 consists of 17 residues. Germline assignment: CDR1 MGHRA and CDR2 YSYEKL. The CDR3 DNA sequence: TGCGCCAGCAGCCAAGAGGCAGCGGGGTGGGCCCAAGAGACCCAGTACTTC. It encodes CASSQEAAGWAQETQYF.

The chain joins TRBV6-5 to TRBJ1-2; 11 nucleotides line up with TRBD1. The germline CDR1 and CDR2 sequences are MNHEY and SVGAGI. The CDR3 length is 15 residues. With 6 bases clipped from V and 3 bases from J, the junction kept 6 bases outside the gene matches. CDR3 DNA: TGTGCCAGCAGCTATCCGGGACAGGGGGACTATGGCTACACCTTC. Its protein is CASSYPGQGDYGYTF.

The J gene is TRBJ1-1, the V gene TRBV6-5; 7 nucleotides line up with TRBD1. The length of the CDR3 is 12 residues. Germline V gene data show CDR1 as MNHEY and CDR2 as SVGAGI. After removal of 7 bases from V and 5 bases from J, the junction contained 4 bases not matched to a gene. CDR3 region: CASKPGGTEAFF. The CDR3 DNA follows: TGTGCCAGCAAACCAGGGGGTACTGAAGCTTTCTTT.

The chain recombines TRBV7-2 with TRBJ1-1; D remains ambiguous. The CDR3 spans 15 residues. Trimming took off 2 bases at V and 4 bases at J, with 14 bases between the two ends. The germline gives CDR1 SGHTA, CDR2 FQGNSA. This CDR3 is CASSLSHGSPTEAFF. For the CDR3, the DNA is TGTGCCAGCAGCTTATCCCACGGATCTCCCACTGAAGCTTTCTTT.